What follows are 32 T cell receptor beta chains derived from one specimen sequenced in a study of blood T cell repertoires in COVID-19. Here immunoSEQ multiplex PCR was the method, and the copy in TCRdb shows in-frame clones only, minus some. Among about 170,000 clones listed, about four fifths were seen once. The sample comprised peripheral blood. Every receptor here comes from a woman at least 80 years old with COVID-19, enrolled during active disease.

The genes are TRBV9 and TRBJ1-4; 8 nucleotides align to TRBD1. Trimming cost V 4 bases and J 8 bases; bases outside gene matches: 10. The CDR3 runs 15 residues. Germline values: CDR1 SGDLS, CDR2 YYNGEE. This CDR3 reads CASSLQGAQGEKLFF. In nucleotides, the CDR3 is TGTGCCAGCAGCCTTCAGGGGGCTCAAGGAGAAAAACTGTTTTTT.

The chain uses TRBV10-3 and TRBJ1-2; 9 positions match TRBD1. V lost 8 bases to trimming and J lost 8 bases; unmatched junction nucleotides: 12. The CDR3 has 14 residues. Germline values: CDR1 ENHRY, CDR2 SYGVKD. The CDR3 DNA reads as TGTGCCATCGGTTCGGGACAGGGATTTGGGGGCTACACCTTC. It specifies CAIGSGQGFGGYTF.

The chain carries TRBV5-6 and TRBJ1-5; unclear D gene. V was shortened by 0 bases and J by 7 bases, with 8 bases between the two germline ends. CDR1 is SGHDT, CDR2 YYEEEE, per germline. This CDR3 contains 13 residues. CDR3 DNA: TGTGCCAGCAGCTTGGAAGGGAGGCAGCCCCAGCATTTT. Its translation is CASSLEGRQPQHF.

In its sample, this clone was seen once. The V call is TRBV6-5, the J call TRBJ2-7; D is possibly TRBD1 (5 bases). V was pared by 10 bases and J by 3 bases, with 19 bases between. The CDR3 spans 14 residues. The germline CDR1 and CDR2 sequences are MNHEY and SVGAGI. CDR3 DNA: TGTGCCACGGCTACAGGCAGGTCAAACTACGAGCAGTACTTC. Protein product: CATATGRSNYEQYF.

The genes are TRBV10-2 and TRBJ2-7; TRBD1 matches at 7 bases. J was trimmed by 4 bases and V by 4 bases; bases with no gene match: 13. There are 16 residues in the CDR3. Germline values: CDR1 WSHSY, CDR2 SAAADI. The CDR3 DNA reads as TGCGCCAGCAGTGGGATTACACGGACAGGAGCATACGAGCAGTACTTC. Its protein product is CASSGITRTGAYEQYF.

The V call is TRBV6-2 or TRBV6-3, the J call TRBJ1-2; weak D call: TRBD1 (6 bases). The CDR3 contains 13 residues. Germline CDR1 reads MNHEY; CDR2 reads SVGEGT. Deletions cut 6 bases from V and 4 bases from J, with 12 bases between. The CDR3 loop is CASSVQGPYGYTF. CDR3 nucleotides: TGTGCCAGCAGCGTACAGGGCCCCTATGGCTACACCTTC.

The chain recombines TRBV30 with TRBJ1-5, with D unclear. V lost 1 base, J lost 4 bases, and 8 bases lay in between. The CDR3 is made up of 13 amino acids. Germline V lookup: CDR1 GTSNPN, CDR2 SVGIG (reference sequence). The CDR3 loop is CAWSGGGNQPQHF. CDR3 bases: TGTGCCTGGAGTGGGGGAGGGAATCAGCCCCAGCATTTT.

This CDR3 is CASSLALRGGTQYF. Written as DNA, the CDR3 is TGTGCCAGCAGCTTGGCCCTACGGGGGGGGACCCAGTACTTC. The chain carries TRBV5-6 and TRBJ2-5; 8 bases match TRBD2. This CDR3 has 14 residues. V was pared by 0 bases and J by 7 bases, with 5 bases of the junction left unmatched. Germline loops: CDR1 SGHDT, CDR2 YYEEEE.

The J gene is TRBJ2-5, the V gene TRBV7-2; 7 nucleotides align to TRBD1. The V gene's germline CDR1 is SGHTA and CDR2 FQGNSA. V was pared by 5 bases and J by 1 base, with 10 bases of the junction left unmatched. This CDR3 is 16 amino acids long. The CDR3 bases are TGTGCCAGCAGCAAATTGGAAAGGGGGCGCCAAGAGACCCAGTACTTC. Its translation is CASSKLERGRQETQYF.

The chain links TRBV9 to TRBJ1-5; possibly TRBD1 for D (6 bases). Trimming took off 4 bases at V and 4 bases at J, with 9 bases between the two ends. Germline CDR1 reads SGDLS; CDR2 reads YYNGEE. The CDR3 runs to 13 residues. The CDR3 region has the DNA TGTGCCAGCAGCCGGGACAATAATCAGCCCCAGCATTTT. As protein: CASSRDNNQPQHF.

CDR3 in amino acids: CAISSSSYNSPLHF. As DNA, the CDR3 is TGTGCCATCAGTTCGAGCTCCTATAATTCACCCCTCCACTTT. V usage is TRBV10-3 and J usage is TRBJ1-6; D call uncertain. The CDR3 is 14 amino acids. Trimming removed 5 bases at V and 0 bases at J, with 5 bases between. CDR1 ENHRY and CDR2 SYGVKD come from the germline V gene.

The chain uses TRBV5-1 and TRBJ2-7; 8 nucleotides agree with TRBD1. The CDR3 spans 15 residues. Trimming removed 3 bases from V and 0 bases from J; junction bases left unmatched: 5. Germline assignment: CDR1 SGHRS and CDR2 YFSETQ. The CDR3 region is CASSSTTGGSYEQYF. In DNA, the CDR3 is TGCGCCAGCAGCTCCACTACAGGGGGCTCCTACGAGCAGTACTTC.

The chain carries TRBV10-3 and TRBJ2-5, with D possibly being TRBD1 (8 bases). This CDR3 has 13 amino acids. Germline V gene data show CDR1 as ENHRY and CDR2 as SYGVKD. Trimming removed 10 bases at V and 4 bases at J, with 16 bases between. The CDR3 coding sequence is TGTGCCACCAACAGGGGGGGGACAGAGACCCAGTACTTC. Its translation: CATNRGGTETQYF.

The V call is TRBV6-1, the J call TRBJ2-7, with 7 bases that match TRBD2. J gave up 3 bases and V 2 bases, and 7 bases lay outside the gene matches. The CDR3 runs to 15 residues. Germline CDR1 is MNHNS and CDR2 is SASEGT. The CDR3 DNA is TGTGCCAGCAGTGAATTTCCTAGCGGCCTCTACGAGCAGTACTTC. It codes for CASSEFPSGLYEQYF.

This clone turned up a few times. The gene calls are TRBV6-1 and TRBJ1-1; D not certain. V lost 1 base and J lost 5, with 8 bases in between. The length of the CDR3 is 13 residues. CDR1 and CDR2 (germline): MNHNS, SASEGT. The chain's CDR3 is CASSEEGGTEAFF. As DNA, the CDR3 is TGTGCCAGCAGTGAAGAGGGAGGGACTGAAGCTTTCTTT.

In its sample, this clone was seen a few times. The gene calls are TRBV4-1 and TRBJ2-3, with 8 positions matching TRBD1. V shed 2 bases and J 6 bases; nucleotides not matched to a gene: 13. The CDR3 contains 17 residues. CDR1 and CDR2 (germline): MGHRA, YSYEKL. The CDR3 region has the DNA TGCGCCAGCAGCCAACCGACGCAGGGGGCTTTCGTGGATACGCAGTATTTT. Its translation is CASSQPTQGAFVDTQYF.

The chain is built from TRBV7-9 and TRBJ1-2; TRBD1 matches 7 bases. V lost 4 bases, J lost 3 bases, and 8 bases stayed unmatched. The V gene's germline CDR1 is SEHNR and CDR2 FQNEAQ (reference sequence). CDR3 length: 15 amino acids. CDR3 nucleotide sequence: TGTGCCAGCAGCTCACCCGGGACAGAGTACTATGGCTACACCTTC. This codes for CASSSPGTEYYGYTF.

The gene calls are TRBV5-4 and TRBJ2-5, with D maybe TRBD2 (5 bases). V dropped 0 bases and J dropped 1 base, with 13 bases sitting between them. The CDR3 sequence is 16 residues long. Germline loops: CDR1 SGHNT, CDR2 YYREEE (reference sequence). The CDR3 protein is CASSLGVGALQETQYF. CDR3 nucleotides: TGTGCCAGCAGCTTGGGGGTGGGAGCCCTCCAAGAGACCCAGTACTTC.

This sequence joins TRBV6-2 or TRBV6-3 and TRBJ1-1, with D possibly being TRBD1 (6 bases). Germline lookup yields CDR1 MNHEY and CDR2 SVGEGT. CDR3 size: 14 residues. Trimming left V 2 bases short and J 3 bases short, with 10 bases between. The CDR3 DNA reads TGTGCCAGCAGTTACGGGGGGGCCGACACTGAAGCTTTCTTT. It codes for CASSYGGADTEAFF.

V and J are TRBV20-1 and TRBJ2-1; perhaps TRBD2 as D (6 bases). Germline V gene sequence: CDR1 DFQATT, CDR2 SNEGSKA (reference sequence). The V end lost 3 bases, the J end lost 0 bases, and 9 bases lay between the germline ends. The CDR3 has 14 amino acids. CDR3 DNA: TGCAGTGCTAGTTGGCGGGGCTCCTACAATGAGCAGTTCTTC. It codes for CSASWRGSYNEQFF.

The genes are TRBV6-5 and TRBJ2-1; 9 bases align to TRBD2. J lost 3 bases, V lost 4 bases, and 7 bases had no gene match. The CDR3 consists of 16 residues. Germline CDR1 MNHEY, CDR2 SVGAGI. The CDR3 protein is CASSSMTSGIYNEQFF. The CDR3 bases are TGTGCCAGCAGTTCCATGACTAGCGGCATCTACAATGAGCAGTTCTTC.

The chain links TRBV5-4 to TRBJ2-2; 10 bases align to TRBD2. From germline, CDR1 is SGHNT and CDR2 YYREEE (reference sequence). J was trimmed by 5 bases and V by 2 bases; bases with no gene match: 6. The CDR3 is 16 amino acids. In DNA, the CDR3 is TGTGCCAGCAGCTTCAAGCGGGGGGGTGGTACCGGGGAGCTGTTTTTT. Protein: CASSFKRGGGTGELFF.

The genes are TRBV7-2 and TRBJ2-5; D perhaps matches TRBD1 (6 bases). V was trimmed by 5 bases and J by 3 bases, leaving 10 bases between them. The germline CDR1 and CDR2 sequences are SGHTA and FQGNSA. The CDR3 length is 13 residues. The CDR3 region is CASSMYREETQYF. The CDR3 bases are TGTGCCAGCAGCATGTACAGGGAAGAGACCCAGTACTTC.

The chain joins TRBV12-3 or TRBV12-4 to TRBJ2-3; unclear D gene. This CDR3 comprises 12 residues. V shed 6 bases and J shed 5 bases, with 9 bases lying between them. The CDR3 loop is CASSLLQDTQYF. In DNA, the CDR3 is TGTGCCAGCAGCCTACTACAAGATACGCAGTATTTT.

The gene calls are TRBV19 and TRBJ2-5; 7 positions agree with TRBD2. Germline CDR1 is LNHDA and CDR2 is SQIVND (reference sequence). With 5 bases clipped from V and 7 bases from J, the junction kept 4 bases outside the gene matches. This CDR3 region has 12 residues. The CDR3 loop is CASSGTGGTQYF. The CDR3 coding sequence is TGTGCCAGTAGTGGGACGGGAGGGACCCAGTACTTC.

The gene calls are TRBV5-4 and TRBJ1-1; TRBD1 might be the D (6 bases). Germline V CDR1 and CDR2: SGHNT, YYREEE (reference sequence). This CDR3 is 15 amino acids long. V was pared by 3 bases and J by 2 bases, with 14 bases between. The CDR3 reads CASSSTGNYNTEAFF. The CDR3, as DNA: TGTGCCAGCAGCTCAACAGGGAATTATAACACTGAAGCTTTCTTT.

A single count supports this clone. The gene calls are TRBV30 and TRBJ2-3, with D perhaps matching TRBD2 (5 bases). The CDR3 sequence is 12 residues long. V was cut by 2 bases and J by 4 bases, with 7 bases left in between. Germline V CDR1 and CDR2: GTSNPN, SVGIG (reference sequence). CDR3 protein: CAWSTGADTQYF. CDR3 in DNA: TGTGCCTGGAGTACCGGGGCAGATACGCAGTATTTT.

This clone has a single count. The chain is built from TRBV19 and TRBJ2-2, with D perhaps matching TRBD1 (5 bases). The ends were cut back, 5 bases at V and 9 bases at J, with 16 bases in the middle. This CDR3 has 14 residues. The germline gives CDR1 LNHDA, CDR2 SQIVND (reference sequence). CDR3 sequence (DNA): TGTGCCAGTAGTGGGCAGGGTAGGGTGCGGGAGCTGTTTTTT. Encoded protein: CASSGQGRVRELFF.

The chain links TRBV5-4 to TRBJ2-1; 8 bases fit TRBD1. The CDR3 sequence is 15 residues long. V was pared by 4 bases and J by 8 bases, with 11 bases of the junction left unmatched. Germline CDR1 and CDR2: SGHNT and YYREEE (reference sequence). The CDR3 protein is CASSGKQGVTHEQFF. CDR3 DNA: TGTGCCAGCAGCGGTAAACAGGGGGTGACGCATGAGCAGTTCTTC. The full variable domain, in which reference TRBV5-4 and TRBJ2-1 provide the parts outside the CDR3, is ETGVTQSPTHLIKTRGQQVTLRCSSQSGHNTVSWYQQALGQGPQFIFQYYREEENGRGNFPPRFSGLQFPNYSSELNVNALELDDSALYLCASSGKQGVTHEQFFGPGTRLTVL.

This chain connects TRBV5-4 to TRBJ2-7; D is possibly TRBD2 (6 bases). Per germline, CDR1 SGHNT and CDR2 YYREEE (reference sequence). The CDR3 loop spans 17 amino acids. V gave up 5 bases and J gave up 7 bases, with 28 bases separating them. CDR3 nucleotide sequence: TGTGCCAGCAGTCGGGTGCCGTCGGCCGGGGCCGGAGGGGAGCAGTACTTC. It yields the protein CASSRVPSAGAGGEQYF.

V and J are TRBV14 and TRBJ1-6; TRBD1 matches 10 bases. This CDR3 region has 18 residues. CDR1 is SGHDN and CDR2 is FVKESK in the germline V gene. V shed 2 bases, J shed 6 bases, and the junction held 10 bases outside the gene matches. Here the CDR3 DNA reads TGTGCCAGCAGCCAACGGCCCCGGGGACAGGGGATTAATTCACCCCTCCACTTT. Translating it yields CASSQRPRGQGINSPLHF.

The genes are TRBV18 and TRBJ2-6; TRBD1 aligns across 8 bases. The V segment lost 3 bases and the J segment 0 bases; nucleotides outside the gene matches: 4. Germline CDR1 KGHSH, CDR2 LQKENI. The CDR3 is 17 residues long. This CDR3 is CASSPRTGNSGANVLTF. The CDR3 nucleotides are TGTGCCAGCTCACCGCGGACAGGGAACTCTGGGGCCAACGTCCTGACTTTC.